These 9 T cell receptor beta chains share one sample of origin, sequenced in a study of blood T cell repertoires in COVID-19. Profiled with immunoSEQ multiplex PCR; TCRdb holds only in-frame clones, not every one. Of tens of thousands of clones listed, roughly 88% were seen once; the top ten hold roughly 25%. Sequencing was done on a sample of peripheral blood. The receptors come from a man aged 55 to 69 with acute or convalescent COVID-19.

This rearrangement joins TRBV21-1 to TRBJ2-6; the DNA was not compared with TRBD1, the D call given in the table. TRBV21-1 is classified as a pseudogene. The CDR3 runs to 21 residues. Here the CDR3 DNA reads TGTGCCAGCAGCCCCGACAGGGTGGGGCCTGAAGGCCTCTCTGGGGCCAACGTCCTGACTTTC. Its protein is CASSPDRVGPEGLSGANVLTF.

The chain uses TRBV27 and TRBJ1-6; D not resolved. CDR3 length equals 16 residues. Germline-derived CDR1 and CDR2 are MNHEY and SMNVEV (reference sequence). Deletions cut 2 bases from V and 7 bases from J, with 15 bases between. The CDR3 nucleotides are TGTGCCAGCAGTTTACAGGTCAGCATCCCGAATTCACCCCTCCACTTT. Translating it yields CASSLQVSIPNSPLHF.

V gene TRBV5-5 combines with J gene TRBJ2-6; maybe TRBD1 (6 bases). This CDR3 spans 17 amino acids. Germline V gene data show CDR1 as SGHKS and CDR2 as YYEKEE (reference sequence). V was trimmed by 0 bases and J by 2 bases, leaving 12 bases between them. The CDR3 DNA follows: TGTGCCAGCAGCTTGGGCGGGTCAGGGGCTGGGGCCAACGTCCTGACTTTC. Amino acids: CASSLGGSGAGANVLTF.

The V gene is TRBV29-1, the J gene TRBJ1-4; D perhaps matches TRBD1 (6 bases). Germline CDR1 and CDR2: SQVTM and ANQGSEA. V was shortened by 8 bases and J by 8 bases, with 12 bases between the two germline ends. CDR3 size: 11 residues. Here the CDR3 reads CSQRQGEKLFF. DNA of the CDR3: TGCAGCCAAAGGCAGGGGGAAAAACTGTTTTTT.

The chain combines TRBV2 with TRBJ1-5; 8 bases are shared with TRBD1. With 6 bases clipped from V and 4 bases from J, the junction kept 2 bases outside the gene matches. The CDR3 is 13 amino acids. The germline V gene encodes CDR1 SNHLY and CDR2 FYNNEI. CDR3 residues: CASSGTGNQPQHF. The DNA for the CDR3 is TGTGCCAGCAGCGGGACAGGTAATCAGCCCCAGCATTTT.

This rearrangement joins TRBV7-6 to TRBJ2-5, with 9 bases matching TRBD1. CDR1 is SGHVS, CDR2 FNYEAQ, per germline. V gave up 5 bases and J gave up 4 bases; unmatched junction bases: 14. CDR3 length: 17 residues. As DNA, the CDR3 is TGTGCCAGCAGCCGTCCCGGGACAGGGAACGGTGGAGAGACCCAGTACTTC. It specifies CASSRPGTGNGGETQYF.

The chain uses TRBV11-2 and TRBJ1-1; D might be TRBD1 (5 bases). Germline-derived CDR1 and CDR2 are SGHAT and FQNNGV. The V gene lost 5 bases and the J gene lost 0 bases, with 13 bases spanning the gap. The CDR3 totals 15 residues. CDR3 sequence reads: CASSQYRGMNTEAFF. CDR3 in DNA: TGTGCCAGCAGCCAATATAGGGGCATGAACACTGAAGCTTTCTTT.

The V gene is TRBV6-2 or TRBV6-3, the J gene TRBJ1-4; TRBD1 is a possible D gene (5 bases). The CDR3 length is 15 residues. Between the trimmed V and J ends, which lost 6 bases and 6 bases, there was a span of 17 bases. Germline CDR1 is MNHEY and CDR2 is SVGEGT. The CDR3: CASSLQGWDDEKLFF. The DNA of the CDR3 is TGTGCCAGCAGCCTCCAGGGATGGGATGATGAAAAACTGTTTTTT.

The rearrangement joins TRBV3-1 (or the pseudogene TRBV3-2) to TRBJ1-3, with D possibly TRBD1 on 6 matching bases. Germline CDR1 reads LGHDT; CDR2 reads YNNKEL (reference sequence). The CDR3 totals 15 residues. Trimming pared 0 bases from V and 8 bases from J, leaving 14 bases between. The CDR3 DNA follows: TGTGCCAGCAGCCAAGAGAACAGGGTGGCGTACACCATATATTTT. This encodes CASSQENRVAYTIYF.